These T cell receptor beta chains were read from a single sample in a study of OX40 agonist ivuxolimab in advanced cancers. Data came from immunoSEQ multiplex PCR; TCRdb stores just in-frame clones and leaves some out. The data show about 99,000 clones, 90% to 97% seen once. Sequences were derived from CD4+ or CD8+ T cells sorted from blood, sampled in a trial of the OX40 agonist ivuxolimab. These receptors originate from an adult with an advanced solid tumor such as melanoma, head and neck, liver or kidney cancer. CDR3s include the opening cysteine and the closing phenylalanine or tryptophan. The D gene is left open where the match is weak. The listing skips clone size in some rows; elsewhere it reads once, few, many or a size class.

D gene: NA
clone size: NA
J gene: TRBJ2-1
V gene: TRBV18
CDR3 DNA: TGTGCCAGCTCAGCGGGCCTAACATCTAATGAGCAGTTCTTC
CDR3 protein: CASSAGLTSNEQFF

D gene: NA
clone size: NA
J gene: TRBJ2-1
V gene: TRBV27
CDR3 DNA: TGTGCCAGCAGTTTCGCGGGTCTGTCGGGCAATGAGCAGTTCTTC
CDR3 protein: CASSFAGLSGNEQFF

D gene: TRBD1
clone size: few
J gene: TRBJ1-6
V gene: TRBV7-9
CDR3 DNA: TGTGCCAGCAGCCCGGGACAGCTTAATTCACCCCTCCACTTT
CDR3 protein: CASSPGQLNSPLHF

D gene: NA
clone size: NA
J gene: TRBJ2-1
V gene: TRBV19
CDR3 DNA: TGTGCCAGTAGTATAGGAGGCGACAATGAGCAGTTCTTC
CDR3 protein: CASSIGGDNEQFF

D gene: NA
clone size: NA
J gene: TRBJ2-7
V gene: TRBV5-4
CDR3 DNA: TGTGCCAGCAGCTTGGGGGGGGACTCATACTACGAGCAGTACTTC
CDR3 protein: CASSLGGDSYYEQYF

D gene: NA
clone size: NA
J gene: TRBJ1-1
V gene: TRBV5-6
CDR3 DNA: TGTGCCAGCAGCTTGGGGCCGGGAGTGGGGGACACTGAAGCTTTCTTT
CDR3 protein: CASSLGPGVGDTEAFF

D gene: TRBD1
clone size: NA
J gene: TRBJ1-6
V gene: TRBV10-2
CDR3 DNA: TGCGCCACCGATTCCGCGACAGGGGAGGGCTCACCCCTCCACTTT
CDR3 protein: CATDSATGEGSPLHF

D gene: TRBD2
clone size: once
J gene: TRBJ2-1
V gene: TRBV6-4
CDR3 DNA: TGTGCCAGCAGTGCCTCCACCGGGACTAGCGGGAGGCGAACGAGCAATGAGCAGTTCTTC
CDR3 protein: CASSASTGTSGRRTSNEQFF

D gene: TRBD2
clone size: NA
J gene: TRBJ2-2
V gene: TRBV27
CDR3 DNA: TGTGCCAGCGCGGTTGTAGCGGGGGGGCACACCGGGGAGCTGTTTTTT
CDR3 protein: CASAVVAGGHTGELFF

D gene: NA
clone size: NA
J gene: TRBJ2-1
V gene: TRBV6-1
CDR3 DNA: TGTGCCAGCAGTGAAGACCACAATGAGCAGTTCTTC
CDR3 protein: CASSEDHNEQFF

D gene: TRBD2
clone size: NA
J gene: TRBJ2-1
V gene: TRBV19
CDR3 DNA: TGTGCCAGTAGTATTTCCCGTGTCCTAGCGGGCCTCCCTGTGCAGTTCTTC
CDR3 protein: CASSISRVLAGLPVQFF

D gene: TRBD2
clone size: NA
J gene: TRBJ2-7
V gene: TRBV19
CDR3 DNA: TGTGCCAGTAAAGCGGGGGAGCGGGCCCACGAGCAGTACTTC
CDR3 protein: CASKAGERAHEQYF

D gene: NA
clone size: NA
J gene: TRBJ2-7
V gene: TRBV27
CDR3 DNA: TGTGCCAGCAGTTTAGTTGGGGGATCCTCCTACGAGCAGTACTTC
CDR3 protein: CASSLVGGSSYEQYF

D gene: NA
clone size: NA
J gene: TRBJ2-2
V gene: TRBV11-3
CDR3 DNA: TGTGCCAGCAGCTCGAATGGGGATAGAAACACCGGGGAGCTGTTTTTT
CDR3 protein: CASSSNGDRNTGELFF

D gene: NA
clone size: NA
J gene: TRBJ1-3
V gene: TRBV7-3
CDR3 DNA: TGTGCCAGCAGCACTCATCCCGGACAGGGAAACACCATATATTTT
CDR3 protein: CASSTHPGQGNTIYF

D gene: NA
clone size: NA
J gene: TRBJ2-5
V gene: TRBV7-6
CDR3 DNA: TGTGCCAGCAGCTCAGGAACTGGAAGAGAGACCCAGTACTTC
CDR3 protein: CASSSGTGRETQYF

D gene: NA
clone size: NA
J gene: TRBJ1-2
V gene: TRBV14
CDR3 DNA: TGTGCCAGCAGCCTCTCCACCCCAGGGCGGTATGGCTACACCTTC
CDR3 protein: CASSLSTPGRYGYTF

D gene: NA
clone size: NA
J gene: TRBJ2-1
V gene: TRBV7-8
CDR3 DNA: TGTGCCAGCAGCTTAACCTACAGCTCCTACAATGAGCAGTTCTTC
CDR3 protein: CASSLTYSSYNEQFF

D gene: NA
clone size: NA
J gene: TRBJ2-1
V gene: TRBV19
CDR3 DNA: TGTGCCAGTAGTATATTAGCCCCAGGGGATGAGCAGTTCTTC
CDR3 protein: CASSILAPGDEQFF

D gene: NA
clone size: NA
J gene: TRBJ2-7
V gene: TRBV30
CDR3 DNA: TGTGCCTGGAGTGTGGGAGACGAGCAGTACTTC
CDR3 protein: CAWSVGDEQYF

D gene: NA
clone size: once
J gene: TRBJ1-1
V gene: TRBV25-1
CDR3 DNA: TGTGCCAGCAGTGATGTCTCAAGAGATTCTCCTGAAGCTTTCTTT
CDR3 protein: CASSDVSRDSPEAFF

D gene: NA
clone size: NA
J gene: TRBJ2-2
V gene: TRBV11-2
CDR3 DNA: TGTGCCAGCAGCCCGCTTCTAGGGGACGGGGAGCTGTTTTTT
CDR3 protein: CASSPLLGDGELFF

D gene: NA
clone size: NA
J gene: TRBJ2-1
V gene: TRBV7-9
CDR3 DNA: TGTGCCAGCACTCCGAGGAGCGGGAATGAGCAGTTCTTC
CDR3 protein: CASTPRSGNEQFF

D gene: NA
clone size: NA
J gene: TRBJ2-1
V gene: TRBV27
CDR3 DNA: TGTGCCAGCAGTTTAACGGCGGGAATTGAACAGTTCTTC
CDR3 protein: CASSLTAGIEQFF

D gene: TRBD2
clone size: NA
J gene: TRBJ2-5
V gene: TRBV28
CDR3 DNA: TGTGCCAGCAGTTTTAAAGCGGGGGGGCAGGAGACCCAGTACTTC
CDR3 protein: CASSFKAGGQETQYF

D gene: TRBD1
clone size: NA
J gene: TRBJ2-7
V gene: TRBV10-3
CDR3 DNA: TGTGCCATCATAGGACAGGGCCACGAGCAGTACTTC
CDR3 protein: CAIIGQGHEQYF

D gene: NA
clone size: NA
J gene: TRBJ1-1
V gene: TRBV7-2
CDR3 DNA: TGTGCCAGCAGCTTCCCCCCGGAGGTAGCAATGAGTACTGAAGCTTTCTTT
CDR3 protein: CASSFPPEVAMSTEAFF

D gene: NA
clone size: NA
J gene: TRBJ2-1
V gene: TRBV7-7
CDR3 DNA: TGTGCCAGCAGCTTAGCACCGACAGGCTACTCCTACAATGAGCAGTTCTTC
CDR3 protein: CASSLAPTGYSYNEQFF

D gene: NA
clone size: NA
J gene: TRBJ2-7
V gene: TRBV5-6
CDR3 DNA: TGTGCCAGCAGCTTAAACCGGGCCGCCTTGGAGCAGTACTTC
CDR3 protein: CASSLNRAALEQYF

D gene: NA
clone size: NA
J gene: TRBJ1-1
V gene: TRBV7-2
CDR3 DNA: TGTGCCAGCAGCTTATGGCATAACACTGAAGCTTTCTTT
CDR3 protein: CASSLWHNTEAFF

D gene: NA
clone size: NA
J gene: TRBJ2-1
V gene: TRBV6-5
CDR3 DNA: TGTGCCAGCAGTTATGGAAATGAGCAGTTCTTC
CDR3 protein: CASSYGNEQFF

D gene: NA
clone size: NA
J gene: TRBJ2-7
V gene: TRBV14
CDR3 DNA: TGTGCCAGCAGCCAAGCATGGTACGAGCAGTACTTC
CDR3 protein: CASSQAWYEQYF

D gene: NA
clone size: NA
J gene: TRBJ2-3
V gene: TRBV18
CDR3 DNA: TGTGCCAGCTCACATGGGAACGCTTTAACGGATACGCAGTATTTT
CDR3 protein: CASSHGNALTDTQYF

D gene: TRBD2
clone size: NA
J gene: TRBJ2-7
V gene: TRBV5-4
CDR3 DNA: TGTGCCAGCAGCTTGGTTCCAGCGGGACCCCTCTACGAGCAGTACTTC
CDR3 protein: CASSLVPAGPLYEQYF

D gene: NA
clone size: NA
J gene: TRBJ2-7
V gene: TRBV9
CDR3 DNA: TGTGCCAGCAGCGTTTTTGGTTCATCCTACGAGCAGTACTTC
CDR3 protein: CASSVFGSSYEQYF

D gene: TRBD2
clone size: NA
J gene: TRBJ2-1
V gene: TRBV7-2
CDR3 DNA: TGTGCCAGCAGCTTTGCGGGGGGGCGCCTGGGGAATGAGCAGTTCTTC
CDR3 protein: CASSFAGGRLGNEQFF

D gene: NA
clone size: NA
J gene: TRBJ1-2
V gene: TRBV11-2
CDR3 DNA: TGTGCCAGCAGCCCACAGGGTGGGAGCTATGGCTACACCTTC
CDR3 protein: CASSPQGGSYGYTF

D gene: NA
clone size: NA
J gene: TRBJ1-1
V gene: TRBV27
CDR3 DNA: TGTGCCAGCAGTTTATCTCCAGGTCTGTCTTTCTTT
CDR3 protein: CASSLSPGLSFF

D gene: NA
clone size: NA
J gene: TRBJ2-1
V gene: TRBV5-1
CDR3 DNA: TGCGCCAGCACGGGGGAGGACTACAATGAGCAGTTCTTC
CDR3 protein: CASTGEDYNEQFF

D gene: NA
clone size: NA
J gene: TRBJ2-7
V gene: TRBV19
CDR3 DNA: TGTGCCAGTAGTATAGTACTAGCCAAGGAGCAGTACTTC
CDR3 protein: CASSIVLAKEQYF

D gene: TRBD1
clone size: NA
J gene: TRBJ2-1
V gene: TRBV7-8
CDR3 DNA: TGTGCCGGGGGACAGTCAAGTTACAATGAGCAGTTCTTC
CDR3 protein: CAGGQSSYNEQFF

D gene: NA
clone size: NA
J gene: TRBJ2-2
V gene: TRBV27
CDR3 DNA: TGTGCCAGCGGGGGGCAGGGGACCGGGGAGCTGTTTTTT
CDR3 protein: CASGGQGTGELFF

D gene: NA
clone size: NA
J gene: TRBJ1-3
V gene: TRBV27
CDR3 DNA: TGTGCCAGCAGTTTGGGCCCCTCTGGAAACACCATATATTTT
CDR3 protein: CASSLGPSGNTIYF

D gene: NA
clone size: NA
J gene: TRBJ1-2
V gene: TRBV28
CDR3 DNA: TGTGCCAGCAGTTTATCCGACGGCTACACCTTC
CDR3 protein: CASSLSDGYTF

D gene: NA
clone size: NA
J gene: TRBJ2-7
V gene: TRBV28
CDR3 DNA: TGTGCCAGCAGTTTTTTCGGGTCCTACTCCTACGAGCAGTACTTC
CDR3 protein: CASSFFGSYSYEQYF

D gene: NA
clone size: NA
J gene: TRBJ2-3
V gene: TRBV15
CDR3 DNA: TGTGCCACCAGCAGAGATCGAAGTAACACAGATACGCAGTATTTT
CDR3 protein: CATSRDRSNTDTQYF